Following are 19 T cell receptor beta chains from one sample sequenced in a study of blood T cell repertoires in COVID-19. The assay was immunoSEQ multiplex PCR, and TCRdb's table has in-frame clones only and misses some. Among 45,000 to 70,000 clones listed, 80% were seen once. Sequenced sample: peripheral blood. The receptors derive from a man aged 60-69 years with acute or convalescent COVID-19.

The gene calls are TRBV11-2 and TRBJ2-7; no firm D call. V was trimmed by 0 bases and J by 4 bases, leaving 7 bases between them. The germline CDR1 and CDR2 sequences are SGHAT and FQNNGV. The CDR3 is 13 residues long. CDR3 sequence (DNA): TGTGCCAGCAGCTTAGATCGAGGATACGAGCAGTACTTC. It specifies CASSLDRGYEQYF.

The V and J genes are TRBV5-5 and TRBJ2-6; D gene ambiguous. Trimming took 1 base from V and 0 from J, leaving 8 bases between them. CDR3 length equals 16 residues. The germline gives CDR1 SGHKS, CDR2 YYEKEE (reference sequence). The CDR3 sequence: CASSLYAHSGANVLTF. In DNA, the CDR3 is TGTGCCAGCAGCTTGTACGCGCACTCTGGGGCCAACGTCCTGACTTTC.

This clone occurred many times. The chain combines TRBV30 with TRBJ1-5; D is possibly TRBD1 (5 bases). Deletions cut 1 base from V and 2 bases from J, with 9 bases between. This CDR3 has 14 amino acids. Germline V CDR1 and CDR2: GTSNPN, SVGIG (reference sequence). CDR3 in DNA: TGTGCCTGGAGTGAGGTAGGGGGCAATCAGCCCCAGCATTTT. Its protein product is CAWSEVGGNQPQHF.

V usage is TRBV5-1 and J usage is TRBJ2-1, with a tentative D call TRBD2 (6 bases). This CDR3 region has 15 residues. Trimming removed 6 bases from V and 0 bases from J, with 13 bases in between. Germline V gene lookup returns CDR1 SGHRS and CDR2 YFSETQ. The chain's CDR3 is CASTRDGSSYNEQFF. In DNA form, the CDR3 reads TGCGCCAGCACCAGGGACGGGAGCTCCTACAATGAGCAGTTCTTC.

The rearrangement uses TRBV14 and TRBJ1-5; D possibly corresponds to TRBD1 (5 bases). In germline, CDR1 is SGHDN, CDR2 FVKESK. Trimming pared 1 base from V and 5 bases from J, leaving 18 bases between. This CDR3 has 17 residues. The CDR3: CASSQGYRPDSHQPQHF. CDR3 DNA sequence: TGTGCCAGCAGCCAAGGGTACAGGCCCGACAGTCATCAGCCCCAGCATTTT.

The CDR3 loop reads CASSLTGSGAVTEAFF. CDR3 DNA sequence: TGTGCCAGCAGCCTTACAGGGTCCGGCGCGGTTACTGAAGCTTTCTTT. The chain combines TRBV5-6 with TRBJ1-1; possibly TRBD1 for D (6 bases). Looked up from germline, CDR1 is SGHDT and CDR2 is YYEEEE. V gave up 4 bases and J gave up 5 bases, with 21 bases separating them. The CDR3 loop spans 16 amino acids.

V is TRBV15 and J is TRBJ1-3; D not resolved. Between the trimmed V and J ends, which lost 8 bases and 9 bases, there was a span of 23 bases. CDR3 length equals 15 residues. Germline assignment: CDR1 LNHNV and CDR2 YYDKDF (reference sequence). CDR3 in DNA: TGTGCCACCGCCGACGGGAGAAAGGCAGTCGGCACCATATATTTT. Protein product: CATADGRKAVGTIYF.

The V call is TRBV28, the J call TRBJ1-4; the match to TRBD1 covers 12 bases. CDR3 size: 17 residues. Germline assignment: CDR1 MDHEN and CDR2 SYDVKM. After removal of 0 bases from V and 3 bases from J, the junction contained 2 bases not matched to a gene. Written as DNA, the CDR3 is TGTGCCAGCAGTTTATGGGGACAGGGGGCTTCTAATGAAAAACTGTTTTTT. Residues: CASSLWGQGASNEKLFF.

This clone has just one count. The chain's CDR3 is CASSPDRDRATGEQFF. In DNA, the CDR3 is TGTGCCAGCTCACCGGACCGGGACAGGGCTACTGGTGAGCAGTTCTTC. V is TRBV18 and J is TRBJ2-1; 9 bases fit TRBD1. The germline gives CDR1 KGHSH, CDR2 LQKENI. Trimming cost V 3 bases and J 9 bases; bases outside gene matches: 12. The CDR3 totals 16 residues.

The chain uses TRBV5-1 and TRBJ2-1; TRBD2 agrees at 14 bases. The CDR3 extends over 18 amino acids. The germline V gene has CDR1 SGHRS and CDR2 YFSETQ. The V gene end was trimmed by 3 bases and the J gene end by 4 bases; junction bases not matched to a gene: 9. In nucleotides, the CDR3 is TGCGCCAGCAGCTCTGGAAGGGGGACTAGCGGGGGATACAATGAGCAGTTCTTC. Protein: CASSSGRGTSGGYNEQFF. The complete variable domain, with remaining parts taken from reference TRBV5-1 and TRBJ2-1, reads KAGVTQTPRYLIKTRGQQVTLSCSPISGHRSVSWYQQTPGQGLQFLFEYFSETQRNKGNFPGRFSGRQFSNSRSEMNVSTLELGDSALYLCASSSGRGTSGGYNEQFFGPGTRLTVL.

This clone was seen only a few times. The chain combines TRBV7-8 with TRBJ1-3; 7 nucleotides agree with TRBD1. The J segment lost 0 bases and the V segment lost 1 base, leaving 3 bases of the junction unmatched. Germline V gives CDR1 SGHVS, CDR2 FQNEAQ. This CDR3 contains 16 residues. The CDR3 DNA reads TGTGCCAGCAGCTTAGTTGACAGGGTCTCTGGAAACACCATATATTTT. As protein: CASSLVDRVSGNTIYF. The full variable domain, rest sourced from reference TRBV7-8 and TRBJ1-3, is GAGVSQSPRYKVAKRGQDVALRCDPISGHVSLFWYQQALGQGPEFLTYFQNEAQLDKSGLPSDRFFAERPEGSVSTLKIQRTQQEDSAVYLCASSLVDRVSGNTIYFGEGSWLTVV.

This CDR3 is CASSRLLAGPQDTQYF. The CDR3, as DNA: TGCGCCAGCAGCCGCCTACTAGCGGGGCCACAAGATACGCAGTATTTT. The J gene is TRBJ2-3, the V gene TRBV4-1, with 10 nucleotides matching TRBD2. CDR3 length equals 16 residues. With V trimmed by 4 bases and J by 5 bases, 9 bases remained unmatched. The germline CDR1 and CDR2 sequences are MGHRA and YSYEKL.

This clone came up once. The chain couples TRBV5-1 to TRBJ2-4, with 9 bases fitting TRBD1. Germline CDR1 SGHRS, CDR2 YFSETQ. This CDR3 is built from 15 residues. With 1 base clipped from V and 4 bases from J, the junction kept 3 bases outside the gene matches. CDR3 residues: CASSLSGQGKNIQYF. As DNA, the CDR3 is TGCGCCAGCAGCTTGAGTGGACAGGGGAAAAACATTCAGTACTTC. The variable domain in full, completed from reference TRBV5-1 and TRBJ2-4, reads KAGVTQTPRYLIKTRGQQVTLSCSPISGHRSVSWYQQTPGQGLQFLFEYFSETQRNKGNFPGRFSGRQFSNSRSEMNVSTLELGDSALYLCASSLSGQGKNIQYFGAGTRLSVL.

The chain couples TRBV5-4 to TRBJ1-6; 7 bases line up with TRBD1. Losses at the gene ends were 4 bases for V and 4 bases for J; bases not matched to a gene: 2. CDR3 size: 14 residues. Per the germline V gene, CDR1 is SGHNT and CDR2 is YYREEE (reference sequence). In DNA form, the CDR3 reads TGTGCCAGCAGCCCGGGACAGTATAATTCACCCCTCCACTTT. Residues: CASSPGQYNSPLHF.

The CDR3 is CASSQDRFPGSSTDTQYF. In DNA form, the CDR3 reads TGTGCCAGCAGCCAAGATCGATTTCCGGGATCAAGCACAGATACGCAGTATTTT. V is TRBV3-1 (or the pseudogene TRBV3-2) and J is TRBJ2-3; possible D gene TRBD2, 5 bases. The germline CDR1 and CDR2 sequences are LGHDT and YNNKEL (reference sequence). Trimming left V 0 bases short and J 0 bases short, with 16 bases between. The CDR3 runs to 18 residues.

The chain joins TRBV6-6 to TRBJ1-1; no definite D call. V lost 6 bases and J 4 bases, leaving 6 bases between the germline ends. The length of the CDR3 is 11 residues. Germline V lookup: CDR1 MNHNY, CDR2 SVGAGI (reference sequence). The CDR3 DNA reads TGTGCCAGCAGCTCGAGCACTGAAGCTTTCTTT. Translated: CASSSSTEAFF.

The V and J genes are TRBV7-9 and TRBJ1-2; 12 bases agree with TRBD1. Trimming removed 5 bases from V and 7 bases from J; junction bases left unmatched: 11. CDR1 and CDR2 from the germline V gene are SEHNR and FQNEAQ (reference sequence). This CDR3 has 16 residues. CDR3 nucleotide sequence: TGTGCCAGCAGCGTAAGGGGGACAGGGGGCCCCACTGGCTACACCTTC. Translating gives CASSVRGTGGPTGYTF.

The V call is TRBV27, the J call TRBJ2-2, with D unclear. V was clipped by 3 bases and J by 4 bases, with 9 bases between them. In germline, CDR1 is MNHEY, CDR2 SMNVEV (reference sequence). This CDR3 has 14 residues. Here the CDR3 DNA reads TGTGCCAGCAGTTTTTCACTGATCACCGGGGAGCTGTTTTTT. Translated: CASSFSLITGELFF.

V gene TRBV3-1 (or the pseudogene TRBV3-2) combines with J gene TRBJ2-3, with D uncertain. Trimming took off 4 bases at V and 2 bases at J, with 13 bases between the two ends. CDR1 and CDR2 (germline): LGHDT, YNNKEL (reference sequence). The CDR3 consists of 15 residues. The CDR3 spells CASSPPISITDTQYF. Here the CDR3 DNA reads TGTGCCAGCAGCCCCCCCATTAGTATCACAGATACGCAGTATTTT.